This is a list of T cell receptor beta chains from one sample in a study of tumor-infiltrating lymphocytes in primary liver carcinoma. TCRdb reprocessed the multiplex PCR reads with MiXCR, giving one entry per CDR3 protein. The sample carries around 330,000 distinct CDR3 sequences, 60% to 80% recorded once. Source material: peripheral blood. The source is a man aged 35 to 55 with primary liver carcinoma and hepatitis B virus infection. The conserved cysteine and the conserved F or W are not part of the CDR3 here. A D gene is named only where the DNA matches it firmly.

>TRBV10-3|.|TRBJ2-1
AISDRASEHNEQF
>TRBV6-1|TRBD1|TRBJ2-1
ASSYGTDAYEQF
>TRBV24-1|.|TRBJ2-6
ATSTGSGANVLT
>TRBV30|.|TRBJ1-1
AWRVRASVNTEPF
>TRBV5-4|.|TRBJ2-6
AGPTEISGANVLT
>TRBV21-1|.|TRBJ1-1
ASSGGSRAPAEAF
>TRBV4-3|.|TRBJ2-2
ASSQVGGLTGELF
>TRBV12-3/TRBV12-4|.|TRBJ2-2
ASSPGWGIGELF
>TRBV5-1|TRBD2|TRBJ2-7
ASSFSGGEQY
>TRBV11-2|TRBD2|TRBJ2-5
VSCLGLAGNLETQY
>TRBV21-1|.|TRBJ1-2
ASSTLTRGEGGYT
>TRBV5-6|.|TRBJ2-7
ASRLPGVGEQY
>TRBV5-5|.|TRBJ2-7
ASSEWGGSFNYEQY
>TRBV7-9|.|TRBJ1-1
ASSLDLRVGTTEAF
>TRBV12-3/TRBV12-4|TRBD1|TRBJ2-2
ASIWGTGIGELF